Detailed here is one T cell receptor beta chain. The sample holds a few counts of this clonotype. Its recognized antigen is unknown. No qualities accompany the bases; no much larger clone lies one base away. Sequencing relied on an Illumina NovaSeq 6000. cDNA libraries for TCRalpha and TCRbeta were prepared by 5'RACE using constant-segment primers, with sample barcodes and unique molecular identifiers added. Trizol reagent was used to extract RNA from every sample. Amplification of the libraries took two PCR steps, and the second step added a second sample barcode plus Illumina TruSeq adapters. Libraries were sequenced on an Illumina NovaSeq with 2 x 150 bp paired-end reads. The original methods were these. Reads were demultiplexed and collapsed into UMI-guided consensus sequences with migec v1.2.7. With mixcr v2.1.11, UMI consensuses were aligned to TRA and TRB V and J templates and assembled into clonotypes. Expanded or contracted clonotypes were those called significant by both edgeR and NoisET, with noise models trained on biological replicates. For edgeR calls, a false discovery rate-adjusted p below 0.01 and a log2 fold-change threshold of 1 were applied. As an exploratory analysis of dynamics, max-normalized trajectories of the 1000 most abundant clonotypes were examined with PCA combined with hierarchical clustering. Separately sequenced CD4+ and CD8+ repertoires were used to assign a CD4 or CD8 phenotype to each responding clone. TCRdb reprocessed the public reads (quality trimming at Q25 with fastp, clone calling with MiXCR) and kept in-frame beta chains. A single entry per CDR3 protein holds the most common genes and DNA from its merged rows. V and J calls and clone size were set by TCRdb, not the authors. Here the sample has about 310,000 distinct CDR3 sequences; approximately 19% occur a single time. Around 20% of the sample is taken by the ten largest.

PBMCs were isolated by Ficoll-Paque density gradient centrifugation. This entry belongs to a study of T-cell memory formation after mild COVID-19 (dated by TCRdb to the early 2020s). For the study in its entirety: Most TCR sequence clusters were specific to one of the two donors. T-cell clones expanding and contracting after mild COVID-19 in a couple of donors were tracked by longitudinal TCRalpha and TCRbeta repertoire sequencing. Two young, previously healthy adult volunteers made up the cohort, one male and one female.

Here is what the overall study found, with its caveats: Contracting CD4+ clones were found mainly in CM and EM memory subsets, while CD8+ clones were enriched in EMRA. SARS-CoV-2 specificity of the second-wave clones peaking on day 37 was not confirmed. Some responding clones were detected in pre-infection memory, suggesting pre-existing cross-reactive memory T cells joined the SARS-CoV-2 response. Only two mild cases were covered by the study, and larger cohorts that include severe cases with pre-infection samples were considered necessary. From day 15 to 85, contracting clones showed balanced CD4/CD8 phenotypes, whereas a second wave of clones that expanded from day 15 to 37 leaned towards CD4+.

Material: PBMCs or a T cell subset sorted from them (not recorded which). This receptor was identified in a young man who had mild COVID-19 (a few samples of this study predate the infection). The sample titles of this study are shuffled in the database, so cell type and time point are left out; the donor was told from shared clones.

The base sequence is TGTGCCATCGCGGGGGGTCAAGAGACCCAGTACTTC. It translates to CAIAGGQETQYF. The rearranged chain carries TRBV10-3 and TRBJ2-5; TRBD2 agrees with 8 junctional bases. CDR1 and CDR2 (ENHRY, SYGVKD) derive from the germline V gene. From V the trimming removes 8 bases and from J it removes 2 bases, while the gene matches leave 1 base of the junction unaccounted for. From the cysteine up to the phenylalanine, the CDR3 has a length of 12 residues. Solely the CDR3 DNA is kept, with 36 bases framed from the first base.